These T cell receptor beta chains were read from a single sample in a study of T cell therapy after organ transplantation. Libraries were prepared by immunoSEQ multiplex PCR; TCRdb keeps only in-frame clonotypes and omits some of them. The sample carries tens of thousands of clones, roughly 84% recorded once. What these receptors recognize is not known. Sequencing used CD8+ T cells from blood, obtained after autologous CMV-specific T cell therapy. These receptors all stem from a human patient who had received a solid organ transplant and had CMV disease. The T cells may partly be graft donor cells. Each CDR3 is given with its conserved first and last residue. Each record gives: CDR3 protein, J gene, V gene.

CDR3: CASSYTSGTSSEQYF
J: TRBJ2-7
V: TRBV4-2

CDR3: CASSSPGQNLGELFF
J: TRBJ2-2
V: TRBV27

CDR3: CASSVGADGTRIPNYGYTF
J: TRBJ1-2
V: TRBV9

CDR3: CSVVFWGGYGYTF
J: TRBJ1-2
V: TRBV29-1

CDR3: CASSLLESGGAGETQYF
J: TRBJ2-5
V: TRBV11-3

CDR3: CAWSRSDWGTEAFF
J: TRBJ1-1
V: TRBV30

CDR3: CASSLATHNEQFF
J: TRBJ2-1
V: TRBV5-4

CDR3: CASRTAYEQYF
J: TRBJ2-7
V: TRBV6-6

CDR3: CASSAGDSNSPLHF
J: TRBJ1-6
V: TRBV7-2

CDR3: CASSQGFSPSGRSSYNEQFF
J: TRBJ2-1
V: TRBV14

CDR3: CASSSALGQFF
J: TRBJ2-1
V: TRBV5-6

CDR3: CASSADSSGANVLTF
J: TRBJ2-6
V: TRBV6-4

CDR3: CASSYWDSSYEQYF
J: TRBJ2-7
V: TRBV6-6

CDR3: CASSVGSGGVGDTQYF
J: TRBJ2-3
V: TRBV9

CDR3: CASSLAMAYEQYF
J: TRBJ2-7
V: TRBV11-2

CDR3: CASVIGDTDTQYF
J: TRBJ2-3
V: TRBV6-1

CDR3: CASSVGGLVDEQFF
J: TRBJ2-1
V: TRBV9

CDR3: CASSLGTSGHEQYF
J: TRBJ2-7
V: TRBV27

CDR3: CASSPGQFHYEQYF
J: TRBJ2-7
V: TRBV6-5

CDR3: CASSVGENSVYEQYF
J: TRBJ2-7
V: TRBV9

CDR3: CASLGVNTEAFF
J: TRBJ1-1
V: TRBV10-2

CDR3: CASTVGQGTYEQYF
J: TRBJ2-7
V: TRBV5-6

CDR3: CASSRPEYEQYF
J: TRBJ2-7
V: TRBV4-3

CDR3: CASSHREVAIYF
J: TRBJ1-3
V: TRBV2

CDR3: CASSPRLASTDTQYF
J: TRBJ2-3
V: TRBV27

CDR3: CASSFPSGELFF
J: TRBJ2-2
V: TRBV5-1

CDR3: CASSRSGEQYF
J: TRBJ2-7
V: TRBV28

CDR3: CASSLASGTYEQYF
J: TRBJ2-7
V: TRBV7-8

CDR3: CASSPPDRQTKDEQFF
J: TRBJ2-1
V: TRBV7-9

CDR3: CASSQGDRGYEQYF
J: TRBJ2-7
V: TRBV4-1

CDR3: CASSLGGGANGYTF
J: TRBJ1-2
V: TRBV27

CDR3: CASSFIPGQGAREALYNEQFF
J: TRBJ2-1
V: TRBV5-1

CDR3: CASSDSIFGEAFF
J: TRBJ1-1
V: TRBV6-4

CDR3: CASSQILGGYEQYF
J: TRBJ2-7
V: TRBV4-1

CDR3: CASSALPPYEQYF
J: TRBJ2-7
V: TRBV27

CDR3: CASTTWGKDEQYF
J: TRBJ2-7
V: TRBV5-4

CDR3: CSVLDRHDQPQHF
J: TRBJ1-5
V: TRBV29-1

CDR3: CASSLAGGASTDTQYF
J: TRBJ2-3
V: TRBV6-6

CDR3: CASSLPHEQFF
J: TRBJ2-1
V: TRBV11-2

CDR3: CASTTRRSGELFF
J: TRBJ2-2
V: TRBV25-1

CDR3: CASSLARDSYYEQYF
J: TRBJ2-7
V: TRBV7-2

CDR3: CASSYKGGWTGELFF
J: TRBJ2-2
V: TRBV6-5